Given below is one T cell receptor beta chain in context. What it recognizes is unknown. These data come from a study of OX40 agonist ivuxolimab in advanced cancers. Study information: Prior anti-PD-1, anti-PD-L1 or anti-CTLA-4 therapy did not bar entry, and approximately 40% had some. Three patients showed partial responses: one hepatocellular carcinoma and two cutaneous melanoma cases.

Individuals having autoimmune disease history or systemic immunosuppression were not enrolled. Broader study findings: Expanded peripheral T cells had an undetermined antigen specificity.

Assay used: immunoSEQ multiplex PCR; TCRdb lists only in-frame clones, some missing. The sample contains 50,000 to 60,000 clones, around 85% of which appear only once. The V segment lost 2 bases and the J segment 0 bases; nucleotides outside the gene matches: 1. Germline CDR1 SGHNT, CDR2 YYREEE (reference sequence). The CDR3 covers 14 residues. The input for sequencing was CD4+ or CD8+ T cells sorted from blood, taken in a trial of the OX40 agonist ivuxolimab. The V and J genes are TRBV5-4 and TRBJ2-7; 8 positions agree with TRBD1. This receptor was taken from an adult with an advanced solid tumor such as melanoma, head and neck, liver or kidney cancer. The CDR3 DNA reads TGTGCCAGCAGCTTCGACAGGGGCTCCTACGAGCAGTACTTC. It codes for CASSFDRGSYEQYF.